The T cell receptor (beta chain) under discussion was sequenced for a study of blood T cells in healthy people across ages. Broader study findings: The study found more naive CD4+ cells and higher diversity in long-lived than aged donors.

This clonotype has just a few counts. The antigen remains undetermined. One end of the junction varies from germline; a read error may be responsible. With a J-beta primer mix and a sample-barcoded 5' primer, a second PCR ran roughly 6 to 12 cycles. TCRdb reprocessed the 5' RACE reads with MiXCR, giving one entry per CDR3 protein. The sample shows some 1.5 million distinct CDR3 sequences, approximately 43% of them seen only once. The CDR3 length is 13 residues. Germline CDR1 reads LGHDT; CDR2 reads YNNKEL (reference sequence). The TCR sequence derives from a woman under 30 in good health. The V and J genes are TRBV3-1 and TRBJ2-4, with D perhaps TRBD1 (6 bases). The DNA end is more similar to TRBJ2-7, so the J call may be wrong. The material sequenced was blood. The CDR3 sequence: CAGSLQGNDEQYF. CDR3 sequence (DNA): TGTGCCGGCAGCCTCCAGGGGAACGACGAGCAGTACTTC.